Listed below are T cell receptor beta chains from one sample, sequenced in a study of blood T cell repertoires in COVID-19. Some clones are missing from TCRdb's copy, which holds only in-frame ones; the method was immunoSEQ multiplex PCR. The data show 55,000 to 65,000 clones, with around 90% seen just once and just under 8.5% held by the top ten. Sequencing used peripheral blood. These receptors all stem from a human donor with active COVID-19. The donor label of this sample is uncertain. Both conserved end residues are part of each CDR3. The order of the fields is D gene, clone size, CDR3 length, J gene, V gene, CDR3 DNA, CDR3 protein. The D gene is left open where the match is weak. The size field is filled for only some rows; it gives once, few, many or a size class.

d_call: NA; clone_size: NA; cdr3_length: 16; j_call: TRBJ2-5; v_call: TRBV7-9; cdr3_nt: TGTGCCAGCAGTGACCCCCAGGGGGGACTCAAAGAGACCCAGTACTTC; cdr3_aa: CASSDPQGGLKETQYF
d_call: NA; clone_size: NA; cdr3_length: 14; j_call: TRBJ2-4; v_call: TRBV10-1; cdr3_nt: TGCGCCAGCAGTCTCCAGGGGGCCAAAAACATTCAGTACTTC; cdr3_aa: CASSLQGAKNIQYF
d_call: NA; clone_size: NA; cdr3_length: 15; j_call: TRBJ1-4; v_call: TRBV14; cdr3_nt: TGTGCCAGCAGCCAAGAGTGGGGGCTAAATGAAAAACTGTTTTTT; cdr3_aa: CASSQEWGLNEKLFF
d_call: TRBD1; clone_size: NA; cdr3_length: 15; j_call: TRBJ2-5; v_call: TRBV20-1; cdr3_nt: TGCAGTGCTAGTCGGGACAGCCGGACTCAAGAGACCCAGTACTTC; cdr3_aa: CSASRDSRTQETQYF
d_call: TRBD2; clone_size: NA; cdr3_length: 17; j_call: TRBJ2-3; v_call: TRBV11-2; cdr3_nt: TGTGCCAGCAGCTTTGGACTAGCGTGGACTAGCACAGATACGCAGTATTTT; cdr3_aa: CASSFGLAWTSTDTQYF
d_call: NA; clone_size: NA; cdr3_length: 13; j_call: TRBJ2-1; v_call: TRBV7-8; cdr3_nt: TGTGCCAGCAGCTTAAACCCTCTAGGTGAGCAGTTCTTC; cdr3_aa: CASSLNPLGEQFF
d_call: NA; clone_size: NA; cdr3_length: 14; j_call: TRBJ2-2; v_call: TRBV21-1; cdr3_nt: TGTGCCAGCAGCATTGACAGGGAGACCGGGGAGCTGTTTTTT; cdr3_aa: CASSIDRETGELFF
d_call: NA; clone_size: NA; cdr3_length: 12; j_call: TRBJ2-3; v_call: TRBV12-3/TRBV12-4; cdr3_nt: TGTGCCAGCAGCGATGGACTCCTCGCGCAGTATTTT; cdr3_aa: CASSDGLLAQYF
d_call: NA; clone_size: few; cdr3_length: 15; j_call: TRBJ2-3; v_call: TRBV27; cdr3_nt: TGTGCCAGCAGTTTATCATCGGGGGTTACAGATACGCAGTATTTT; cdr3_aa: CASSLSSGVTDTQYF
d_call: NA; clone_size: NA; cdr3_length: 14; j_call: TRBJ2-2; v_call: TRBV6-2/TRBV6-3; cdr3_nt: TGTGCCAGCAGTCGGACAGAGAACACCGGGGAGCTGTTTTTT; cdr3_aa: CASSRTENTGELFF
d_call: TRBD2; clone_size: NA; cdr3_length: 15; j_call: TRBJ2-1; v_call: TRBV7-9; cdr3_nt: TGTGCCAGCAGGGAGCGGGAGGACTCCTACAATGAGCAGTTCTTC; cdr3_aa: CASREREDSYNEQFF
d_call: TRBD2; clone_size: NA; cdr3_length: 15; j_call: TRBJ2-3; v_call: TRBV10-2; cdr3_nt: TGCGCCAGCAGTGAGCCGTCTAGCGGGGCTGATACGCAGTATTTT; cdr3_aa: CASSEPSSGADTQYF
d_call: NA; clone_size: NA; cdr3_length: 16; j_call: TRBJ2-3; v_call: TRBV13; cdr3_nt: TGTGCCAGCAGCTTAGGGGGGCGCCAAACTACAGATACGCAGTATTTT; cdr3_aa: CASSLGGRQTTDTQYF
d_call: NA; clone_size: NA; cdr3_length: 13; j_call: TRBJ1-3; v_call: TRBV7-9; cdr3_nt: TGTGCTCTAAATCGCGGATCTGGAAACACCATATATTTT; cdr3_aa: CALNRGSGNTIYF
d_call: TRBD1; clone_size: NA; cdr3_length: 15; j_call: TRBJ2-7; v_call: TRBV11-2; cdr3_nt: TGTGCCAGCAGCTTTGAGAGACAGGGCTCCTACGAGCAGTACTTC; cdr3_aa: CASSFERQGSYEQYF
d_call: TRBD2; clone_size: NA; cdr3_length: 18; j_call: TRBJ2-5; v_call: TRBV6-2/TRBV6-3; cdr3_nt: TGTGCCAGCAGTTACCAGCGGGGGAAAGAGGAGTACCAAGAGACCCAGTACTTC; cdr3_aa: CASSYQRGKEEYQETQYF
d_call: TRBD2; clone_size: NA; cdr3_length: 15; j_call: TRBJ2-1; v_call: TRBV4-1; cdr3_nt: TGCGCCAGCGCGCGACTAGCGGGAGAAATGGATGAGCAGTTCTTC; cdr3_aa: CASARLAGEMDEQFF
d_call: TRBD2; clone_size: NA; cdr3_length: 17; j_call: TRBJ2-1; v_call: TRBV5-3; cdr3_nt: TGTGCCAGAAGCCTCCAACGACTAGCGGGAGTCTACAATGAGCAGTTCTTC; cdr3_aa: CARSLQRLAGVYNEQFF
d_call: TRBD1; clone_size: NA; cdr3_length: 14; j_call: TRBJ1-4; v_call: TRBV20-1; cdr3_nt: TGCAGTGCTAGTTTCGGGACAGGGAATGAAAAACTGTTTTTT; cdr3_aa: CSASFGTGNEKLFF
d_call: NA; clone_size: NA; cdr3_length: 12; j_call: TRBJ2-5; v_call: TRBV12-3/TRBV12-4; cdr3_nt: TGTGCCAGCCGCCAGGGACTAGAGACCCAGTACTTC; cdr3_aa: CASRQGLETQYF
d_call: TRBD2; clone_size: NA; cdr3_length: 15; j_call: TRBJ2-3; v_call: TRBV9; cdr3_nt: TGTGCCAGCAGCGTCGGGGGGGCGAACGCAGATACGCAGTATTTT; cdr3_aa: CASSVGGANADTQYF
d_call: NA; clone_size: few; cdr3_length: 15; j_call: TRBJ2-7; v_call: TRBV12-2; cdr3_nt: TGTGCAAGTCGCGGGCTGGGGCGGGAGTGTCACGAGCAGTACTTC; cdr3_aa: CASRGLGRECHEQYF
d_call: TRBD2; clone_size: NA; cdr3_length: 18; j_call: TRBJ2-1; v_call: TRBV19; cdr3_nt: TGTGCCAGTAGTATATTCCCACTTGAAAGCGGGGGGGGCAATGAGCAGTTCTTC; cdr3_aa: CASSIFPLESGGGNEQFF
d_call: NA; clone_size: NA; cdr3_length: 14; j_call: TRBJ1-5; v_call: TRBV28; cdr3_nt: TGTGCCAGCAGACTACGGACACCGGGTCAGCCCCAGCATTTT; cdr3_aa: CASRLRTPGQPQHF
d_call: TRBD2; clone_size: once; cdr3_length: 14; j_call: TRBJ2-7; v_call: TRBV4-3; cdr3_nt: TGCGCCAGCAGCCAAGGGGGAGGGCCCCACGAGCAGTACTTC; cdr3_aa: CASSQGGGPHEQYF
d_call: NA; clone_size: NA; cdr3_length: 13; j_call: TRBJ2-3; v_call: TRBV6-2/TRBV6-3; cdr3_nt: TGTGCCAGCAGCCTAGGACTCGCAGATACGCAGTATTTT; cdr3_aa: CASSLGLADTQYF
d_call: TRBD1; clone_size: few; cdr3_length: 14; j_call: TRBJ2-2; v_call: TRBV7-2; cdr3_nt: TGTGCCAGCAGCTTAGGCAGGGGGCCCGGGGAGCTGTTTTTT; cdr3_aa: CASSLGRGPGELFF
d_call: NA; clone_size: NA; cdr3_length: 13; j_call: TRBJ2-7; v_call: TRBV18; cdr3_nt: TGTGCCAGCTCACCTGAGCGTACCTACGAGCAGTACTTC; cdr3_aa: CASSPERTYEQYF
d_call: NA; clone_size: NA; cdr3_length: 14; j_call: TRBJ1-4; v_call: TRBV21-1; cdr3_nt: TGTGCCAGCAGCCCCCCAGGAGGGTATGAAAAACTGTTTTTT; cdr3_aa: CASSPPGGYEKLFF
d_call: TRBD1; clone_size: few; cdr3_length: 18; j_call: TRBJ2-1; v_call: TRBV7-9; cdr3_nt: TGTGCCAGCAGCTATAGCCGGCCAACTGGACAGGCCGGAAAGCAGCAGTTCTTC; cdr3_aa: CASSYSRPTGQAGKQQFF
d_call: TRBD2; clone_size: NA; cdr3_length: 17; j_call: TRBJ2-3; v_call: TRBV9; cdr3_nt: TGTGCCAGCAGCGTGGGACTAGCGGGAGACTGGGAAGATACGCAGTATTTT; cdr3_aa: CASSVGLAGDWEDTQYF
d_call: NA; clone_size: NA; cdr3_length: 16; j_call: TRBJ2-3; v_call: TRBV9; cdr3_nt: TGTGCCAGCAGCATCCGACAGGATCACCGCACAGATACGCAGTATTTT; cdr3_aa: CASSIRQDHRTDTQYF
d_call: TRBD2; clone_size: NA; cdr3_length: 15; j_call: TRBJ2-1; v_call: TRBV28; cdr3_nt: TGTGCCAGCAGCCCACTAGCGGGAATTTTCAATGAGCAGTTCTTC; cdr3_aa: CASSPLAGIFNEQFF
d_call: TRBD1; clone_size: NA; cdr3_length: 13; j_call: TRBJ1-2; v_call: TRBV29-1; cdr3_nt: TGCAGCGCCCCGGATGGACAGGGGGTTGGCTACACCTTC; cdr3_aa: CSAPDGQGVGYTF
d_call: TRBD2; clone_size: NA; cdr3_length: 16; j_call: TRBJ2-7; v_call: TRBV4-1; cdr3_nt: TGCGCCAGCAGCCAAGAACTAGCGGGGGCCAACTACGAGCAGTACTTC; cdr3_aa: CASSQELAGANYEQYF
d_call: TRBD2; clone_size: NA; cdr3_length: 14; j_call: TRBJ2-2; v_call: TRBV28; cdr3_nt: TGTGCCATACTAGCGGGAGTTCGCACCGGGGAGCTGTTTTTT; cdr3_aa: CAILAGVRTGELFF
d_call: NA; clone_size: NA; cdr3_length: 17; j_call: TRBJ1-3; v_call: TRBV7-2; cdr3_nt: TGTGCCAGCAGCTTAGCGTGGGGGGGAAGCTCTGGAAACACCATATATTTT; cdr3_aa: CASSLAWGGSSGNTIYF
d_call: NA; clone_size: NA; cdr3_length: 13; j_call: TRBJ1-3; v_call: TRBV15; cdr3_nt: TGTGCCACCAGCAGGGGGACAGGAAACACCATATATTTT; cdr3_aa: CATSRGTGNTIYF
d_call: NA; clone_size: NA; cdr3_length: 12; j_call: TRBJ2-5; v_call: TRBV5-1; cdr3_nt: TGCGCCAGCTCCTTATCTCAGGGATCCCAGTACTTC; cdr3_aa: CASSLSQGSQYF